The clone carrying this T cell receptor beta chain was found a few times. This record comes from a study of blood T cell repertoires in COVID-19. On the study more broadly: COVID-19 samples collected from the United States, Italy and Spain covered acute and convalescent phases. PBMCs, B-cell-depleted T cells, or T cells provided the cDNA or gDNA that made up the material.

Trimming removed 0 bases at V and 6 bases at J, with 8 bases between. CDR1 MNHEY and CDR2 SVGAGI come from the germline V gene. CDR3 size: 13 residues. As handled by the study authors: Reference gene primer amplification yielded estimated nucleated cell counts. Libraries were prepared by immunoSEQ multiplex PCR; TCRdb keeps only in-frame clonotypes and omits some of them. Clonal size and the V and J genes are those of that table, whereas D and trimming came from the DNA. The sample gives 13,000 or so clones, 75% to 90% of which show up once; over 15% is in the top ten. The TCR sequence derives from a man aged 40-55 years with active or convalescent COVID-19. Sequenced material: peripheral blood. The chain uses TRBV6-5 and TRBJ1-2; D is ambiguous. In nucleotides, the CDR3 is TGTGCCAGCAGTTACTCGGACGGGGATGGCTACACCTTC. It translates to CASSYSDGDGYTF.